This record concerns one T cell receptor (beta chain) sequence. Its antigen is undetermined. This sample is drawn from a study of beta chain features in type 1 diabetes. Points from the study as a whole: The analysis here could not establish whether HLA type shapes TCRB rearrangement. Overrepresentation of cells with high TCR expression could result from cDNA sequencing. When Type 1 diabetes patients were examined, their TCRB CDR3s proved moderately but significantly shorter in all four CD4+ subsets. Short templates might get an advantage during PCR, and this would be equal in patients and controls.

The isolated RNA, all of it, was reverse transcribed, so expressed TCRB transcripts were what got sequenced. Produced via immunoSEQ multiplex PCR; TCRdb's table is partial and in-frame only. Of about 40,000 clones listed, more than 40% are singletons. Germline V CDR1 and CDR2: GTSNPN, SVGIG (reference sequence). This CDR3 is built from 14 residues. Trimming pared 0 bases from V and 6 bases from J, leaving 14 bases between. Sequenced input: central memory CD4+ T cells from blood. The origin of this receptor is a woman between 18 and 29 years old in good health. The gene calls are TRBV30 and TRBJ1-1, with TRBD1 as a possible D gene (5 bases). This chain's CDR3 is CAWSVTQGRAEAFF. The DNA for the CDR3 is TGTGCCTGGAGTGTAACGCAGGGTAGGGCTGAAGCTTTCTTT. The full variable domain, its missing parts supplied by reference TRBV30 and TRBJ1-1, is SQTIHQWPATLVQPVGSPLSLECTVEGTSNPNLYWYRQAAGRGLQLLFYSVGIGQISSEVPQNLSASRPQDRQFILSSKKLLLSDSGFYLCAWSVTQGRAEAFFGQGTRLTVV.